The 8 T cell receptor beta chains reported below all come from one sample, sequenced in a study of blood T cell repertoires in COVID-19. Generated by immunoSEQ multiplex PCR, the TCRdb table keeps only in-frame clones and is missing some. The sample has 130,000 to 150,000 clones, around nine tenths seen once. What was sequenced was peripheral blood. Every receptor here comes from a human donor in a cohort sampled during active COVID-19.

The chain joins TRBV7-9 to TRBJ1-4; TRBD1 aligns across 8 bases. The V segment lost 6 bases and the J segment 3 bases; nucleotides outside the gene matches: 3. The CDR3 totals 14 residues. Per germline, CDR1 SEHNR and CDR2 FQNEAQ (reference sequence). The CDR3 reads CASSMGQANEKLFF. The CDR3 DNA is TGTGCCAGCAGTATGGGACAGGCTAATGAAAAACTGTTTTTT.

This clone was seen just once. The rearrangement uses TRBV28 and TRBJ2-7; 12 bases map to TRBD2. Germline loops: CDR1 MDHEN, CDR2 SYDVKM. This CDR3 spans 15 amino acids. V shed 5 bases, J shed 2 bases, and the junction held 4 bases outside the gene matches. For the CDR3, the DNA is TGTGCCAGCAGTCTAGCGGGAGGGCCTACCTACGAGCAGTACTTC. Its translation: CASSLAGGPTYEQYF.

This clone was counted ten times or more. This CDR3 is also generated by other DNA sequences in the sample. Here the CDR3 DNA reads TGTGCCAGCTCACCGGCGGGACAGGGCAACTATGGCTACACCTTC. It is translated as CASSPAGQGNYGYTF. The genes are TRBV18 and TRBJ1-2, with TRBD1 matching 9 bases. There are 15 residues in the CDR3. Germline CDR1 reads KGHSH; CDR2 reads LQKENI. The V segment lost 3 bases and the J segment 2 bases; nucleotides outside the gene matches: 4.

This clone appeared a few times. This sequence joins TRBV5-1 and TRBJ1-3, with 9 bases fitting TRBD1. Per the germline V gene, CDR1 is SGHRS and CDR2 is YFSETQ. The CDR3 spans 17 residues. The J segment lost 0 bases and the V segment lost 2 bases, leaving 6 bases of the junction unmatched. The chain's CDR3 is CASSFKTGGSSGNTIYF. CDR3 in DNA: TGCGCCAGCAGCTTTAAGACAGGGGGTTCCTCTGGAAACACCATATATTTT. Combining the CDR3 with reference TRBV5-1 and TRBJ1-3 gives the whole variable domain KAGVTQTPRYLIKTRGQQVTLSCSPISGHRSVSWYQQTPGQGLQFLFEYFSETQRNKGNFPGRFSGRQFSNSRSEMNVSTLELGDSALYLCASSFKTGGSSGNTIYFGEGSWLTVV.

This sequence joins TRBV7-2 and TRBJ2-1; 9 nucleotides line up with TRBD1. Germline V gene data show CDR1 as SGHTA and CDR2 as FQGNSA. The CDR3 covers 15 residues. Trimming cost V 3 bases and J 6 bases; bases outside gene matches: 6. CDR3 in amino acids: CASSFGQGNGNEQFF. In nucleotides, the CDR3 is TGTGCCAGCAGCTTCGGACAGGGGAACGGCAATGAGCAGTTCTTC.

The V and J genes are TRBV5-1 and TRBJ2-2; no firm D call. V was shortened by 0 bases and J by 7 bases, with 4 bases between the two germline ends. Germline V gene lookup returns CDR1 SGHRS and CDR2 YFSETQ. CDR3 length equals 12 residues. The CDR3 spells CASSLASGELFF. The CDR3 DNA reads TGCGCCAGCAGCTTGGCCAGCGGGGAGCTGTTTTTT.

The chain uses TRBV7-2 and TRBJ1-1; tentative D call: TRBD1 (5 bases). The CDR3 contains 15 residues. Per germline, CDR1 SGHTA and CDR2 FQGNSA. The ends were cut back, 5 bases at V and 1 base at J, with 14 bases in the middle. CDR3 in amino acids: CASSLPGRANTEAFF. The DNA of the CDR3 is TGTGCCAGCAGCCTCCCCGGCAGGGCGAACACTGAAGCTTTCTTT.

The chain couples TRBV28 to TRBJ2-3; 10 bases fit TRBD1. The CDR3 contains 16 residues. The germline V gene has CDR1 MDHEN and CDR2 SYDVKM. V was pared by 4 bases and J by 3 bases, with 7 bases of the junction left unmatched. This CDR3 is CASSSSGQGLTDTQYF. CDR3 sequence (DNA): TGTGCCAGCAGTTCGTCGGGACAGGGGTTGACAGATACGCAGTATTTT.